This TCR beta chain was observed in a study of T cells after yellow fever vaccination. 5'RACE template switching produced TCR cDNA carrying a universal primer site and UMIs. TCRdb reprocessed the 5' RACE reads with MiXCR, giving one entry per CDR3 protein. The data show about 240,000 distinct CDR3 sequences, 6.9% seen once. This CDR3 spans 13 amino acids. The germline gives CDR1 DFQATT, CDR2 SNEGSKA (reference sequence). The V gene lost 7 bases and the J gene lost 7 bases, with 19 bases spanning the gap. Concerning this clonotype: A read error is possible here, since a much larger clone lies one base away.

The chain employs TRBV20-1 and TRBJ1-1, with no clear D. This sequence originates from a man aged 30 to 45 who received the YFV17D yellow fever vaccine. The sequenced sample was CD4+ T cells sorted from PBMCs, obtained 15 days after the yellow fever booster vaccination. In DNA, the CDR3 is TGCAGTGATAGCTCGACGGTGGTCTTTGAAGCTTTCTTT. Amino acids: CSDSSTVVFEAFF.